The T cell receptor (beta chain) described here comes from a study of blood T cell repertoires in COVID-19. This clone is a singleton in its sample. The CDR3 length is 16 residues. Germline-derived CDR1 and CDR2 are WNHNN and SYGVQD (reference sequence). V shed 3 bases, J shed 5 bases, and the junction held 8 bases outside the gene matches. Participant-reported clinical history was the basis for cohort assignment. The data were produced by immunoSEQ multiplex PCR, yet TCRdb's version contains in-frame clones alone and is incomplete. The sample has 110,000 to 150,000 clones; 75% to 90% are singletons. This clonotype was sampled from a man aged 60-69 years who had recovered from COVID-19. The sequencing input was PBMCs or T cells enriched from blood (not recorded which). The chain combines TRBV10-1 with TRBJ2-5; 11 bases are a match to TRBD1. The CDR3 is CASSERDRGVQETQYF. Here the CDR3 DNA reads TGCGCCAGCAGTGAAAGGGACAGGGGGGTCCAGGAGACCCAGTACTTC.